This T cell receptor beta chain was recovered during a study of prognosis after radiotherapy for stage I lung cancer. Study-level information: With over ten men and over five women, the cohort's median age was 74.5 years, range roughly 50–84.

Using two-round multiplex PCR, the authors amplified TCR beta CDR3 from genomic DNA. Primers specific to each TRBV and TRBJ gene drove first-round PCR. TCRdb reprocessed the multiplex PCR reads with MiXCR, giving one entry per CDR3 protein. The table shows around 31,000 distinct CDR3 sequences, with about 30% occurring only once. This clonotype was counted at least ten times. The sequence was collected from a donor of 50 years or more with non-small cell lung cancer. The specimen was PBMCs, collected before or after stereotactic body radiation therapy (not recorded which).

The CDR3 DNA sequence: TGTGCCAGCAGTTTATCTGTATCAGGTGAAGCTTTCTTT. Amino acids: CASSLSVSGEAFF. J is TRBJ1-1 and V is TRBV12-3 or TRBV12-4, with D hard to call. V was cut by 2 bases and J by 7 bases, with 11 bases left in between. This CDR3 region has 13 residues.